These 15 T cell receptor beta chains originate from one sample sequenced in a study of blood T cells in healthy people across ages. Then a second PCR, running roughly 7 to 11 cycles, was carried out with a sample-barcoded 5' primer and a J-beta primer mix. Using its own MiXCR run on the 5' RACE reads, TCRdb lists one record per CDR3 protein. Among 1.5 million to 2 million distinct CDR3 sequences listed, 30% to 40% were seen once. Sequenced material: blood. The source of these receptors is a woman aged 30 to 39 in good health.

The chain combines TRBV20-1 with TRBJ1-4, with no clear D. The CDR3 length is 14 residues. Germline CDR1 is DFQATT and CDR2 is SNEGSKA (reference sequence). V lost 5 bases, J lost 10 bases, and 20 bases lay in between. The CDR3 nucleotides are TGCAGTGCTCTTGTACCCAATATGGGAGGAAAACTGTTTTTT. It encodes CSALVPNMGGKLFF.

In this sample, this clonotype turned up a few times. CDR3 sequence reads: CASSPLGLGTQYF. CDR3 coding DNA: TGTGCCAGCTCACCACTGGGACTAGGGACCCAGTACTTC. The rearrangement uses TRBV18 and TRBJ2-7, with 8 bases lining up with TRBD2. The tail of the sequence fits TRBJ2-5 better, so the J call may be wrong. Germline V gene sequence: CDR1 KGHSH, CDR2 LQKENI. The CDR3 consists of 13 residues.

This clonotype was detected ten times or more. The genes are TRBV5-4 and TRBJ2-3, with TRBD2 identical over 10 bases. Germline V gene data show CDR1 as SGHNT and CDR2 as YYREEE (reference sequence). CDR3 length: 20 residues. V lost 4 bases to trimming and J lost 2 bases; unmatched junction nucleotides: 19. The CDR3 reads CASSNPPTSGPYRSTDTQYF. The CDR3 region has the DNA TGTGCCAGCAGCAATCCCCCGACTAGCGGGCCGTACCGATCCACAGATACGCAGTATTTT.

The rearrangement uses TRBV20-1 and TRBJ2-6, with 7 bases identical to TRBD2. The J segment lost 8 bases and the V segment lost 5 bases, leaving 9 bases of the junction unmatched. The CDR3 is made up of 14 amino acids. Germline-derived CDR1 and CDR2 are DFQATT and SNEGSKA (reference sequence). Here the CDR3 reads CSAPGGGWSNVLTF. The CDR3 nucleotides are TGCAGTGCTCCGGGCGGGGGTTGGTCCAACGTCCTGACTTTC.

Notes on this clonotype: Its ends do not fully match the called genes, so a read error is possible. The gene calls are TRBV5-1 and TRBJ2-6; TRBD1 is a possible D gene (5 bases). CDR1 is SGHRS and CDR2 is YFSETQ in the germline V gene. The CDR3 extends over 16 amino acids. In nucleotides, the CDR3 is TGCGCCAGCAGCCAGGACGTTACCTCTGGGGCCAACGCCCTGACTTTC. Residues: CASSQDVTSGANALTF.

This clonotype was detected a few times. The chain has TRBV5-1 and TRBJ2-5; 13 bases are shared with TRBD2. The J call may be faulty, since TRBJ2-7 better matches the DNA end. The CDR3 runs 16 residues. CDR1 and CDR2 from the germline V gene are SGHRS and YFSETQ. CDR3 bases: TGCGCCAGCAGCGCGGCGACTAGCGGGAGGTCCCACGAGCAGTACTTC. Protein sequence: CASSAATSGRSHEQYF.

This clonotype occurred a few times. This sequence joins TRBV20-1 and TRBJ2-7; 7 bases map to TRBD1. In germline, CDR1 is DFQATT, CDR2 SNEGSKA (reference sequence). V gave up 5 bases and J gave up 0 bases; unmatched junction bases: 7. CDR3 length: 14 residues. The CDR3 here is CSAGETGSSYEQYF. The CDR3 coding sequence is TGCAGTGCTGGGGAGACAGGGAGCTCCTACGAGCAGTACTTC.

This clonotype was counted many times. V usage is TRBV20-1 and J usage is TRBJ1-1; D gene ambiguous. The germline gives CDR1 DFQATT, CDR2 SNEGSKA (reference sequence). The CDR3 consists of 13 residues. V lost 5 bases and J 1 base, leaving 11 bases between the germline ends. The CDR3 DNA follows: TGCAGTGCTTCCCTCTCTGGGAACACTGAAGCTTTCTTT. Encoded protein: CSASLSGNTEAFF.

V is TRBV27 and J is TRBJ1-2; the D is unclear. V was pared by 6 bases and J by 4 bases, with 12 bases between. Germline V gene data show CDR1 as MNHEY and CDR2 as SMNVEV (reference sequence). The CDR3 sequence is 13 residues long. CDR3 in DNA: TGTGCCAGCAGCTTCCGGGCCAGCTATGGCTACACCTTC. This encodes CASSFRASYGYTF.

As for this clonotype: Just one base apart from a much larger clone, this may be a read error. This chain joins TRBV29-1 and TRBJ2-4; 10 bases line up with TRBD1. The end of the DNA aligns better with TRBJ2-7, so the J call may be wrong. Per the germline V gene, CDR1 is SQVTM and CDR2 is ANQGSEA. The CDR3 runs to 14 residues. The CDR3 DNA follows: TGCAGCGTTGTAGGGACAGGGGTGGACTACGAGCAGTACTTC. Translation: CSVVGTGVDYEQYF.

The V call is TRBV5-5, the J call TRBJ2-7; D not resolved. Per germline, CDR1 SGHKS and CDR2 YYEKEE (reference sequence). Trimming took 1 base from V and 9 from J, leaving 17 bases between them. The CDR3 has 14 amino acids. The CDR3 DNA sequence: TGTGCCAGCAGCTTGATCTCCACGCTCCCTGGGCAGTACTTC. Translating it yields CASSLISTLPGQYF.

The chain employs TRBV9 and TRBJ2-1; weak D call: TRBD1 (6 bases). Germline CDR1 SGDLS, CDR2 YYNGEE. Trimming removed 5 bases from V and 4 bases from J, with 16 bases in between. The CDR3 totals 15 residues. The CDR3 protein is CASRKTDRLYNEQFF. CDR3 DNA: TGTGCCAGCAGGAAAACCGACAGGCTGTACAATGAGCAGTTCTTC.

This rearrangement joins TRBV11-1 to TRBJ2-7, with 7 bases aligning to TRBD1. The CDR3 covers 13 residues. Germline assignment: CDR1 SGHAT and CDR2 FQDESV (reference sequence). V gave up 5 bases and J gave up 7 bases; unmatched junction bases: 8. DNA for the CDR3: TGTGCCAGCAGCCACGGGACAGTCGAGGAGCAGTACTTC. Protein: CASSHGTVEEQYF.

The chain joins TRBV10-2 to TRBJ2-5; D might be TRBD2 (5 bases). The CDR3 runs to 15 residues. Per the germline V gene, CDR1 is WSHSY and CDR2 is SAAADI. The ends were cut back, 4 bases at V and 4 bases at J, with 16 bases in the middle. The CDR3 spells CASSGPLPEGETQYF. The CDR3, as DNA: TGCGCCAGCAGTGGACCCCTTCCCGAGGGAGAGACCCAGTACTTC.

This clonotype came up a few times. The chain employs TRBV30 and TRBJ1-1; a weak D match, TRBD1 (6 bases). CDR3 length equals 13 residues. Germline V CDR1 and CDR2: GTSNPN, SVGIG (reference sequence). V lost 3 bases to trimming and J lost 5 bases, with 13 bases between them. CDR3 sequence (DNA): TGTGCCTGGAGACGGGGGGCGGGGACTGAAGCTTTCTTT. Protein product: CAWRRGAGTEAFF. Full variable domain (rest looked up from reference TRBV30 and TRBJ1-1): SQTIHQWPATLVQPVGSPLSLECTVEGTSNPNLYWYRQAAGRGLQLLFYSVGIGQISSEVPQNLSASRPQDRQFILSSKKLLLSDSGFYLCAWRRGAGTEAFFGQGTRLTVV.